The entry that follows covers one T cell receptor beta chain sequence. Its specific antigen is unknown. It has no much larger one-base neighbor in the sample; base qualities were not kept. The junction carries 16 bases between V and J, which are trimmed by 3 bases and 4 bases respectively. Via the germline V gene, CDR1 is SGHRS and CDR2 YFSETQ. Counted from cysteine to phenylalanine, this CDR3 has 15 amino acids. Only the CDR3 portion is preserved as DNA: 45 bases, with reading frame beginning at the first base. Receptor amplification or capture employed the immunoSEQ multiplex PCR assay. A mixture of 60 forward primers for TCR Vbeta segments and 13 reverse primers for TCR Jbeta segments was used in the multiplex PCR. The CDR3 region of rearranged TCR beta genes was amplified from genomic DNA with a multiplex PCR assay. The Illumina HiSeq System was used to sequence the amplified TCR beta libraries as 87-base-pair reads. Per the authors' processing: A later analysis counted about 80 million unique TCR beta chains across the 666 repertoires, and approximately 11 million of these chains were shared by at least two donors. Raw reads were error-corrected and collapsed into unique sequences by a nearest-neighbor algorithm in which closely related sequences were merged to remove PCR and sequencing errors. To assign V, D and J gene segments, CDR3 sequences were aligned to IMGT reference sequences. For a sequence to be retained, at least a six-nucleotide match to both a V gene segment and a J gene segment was required. A rearrangement was called productive if the CDR3 had no stop codons and remained in frame with V and J, and every other rearrangement was called non-productive. Following IMGT convention, CDR3 was defined as the stretch from the second conserved V-encoded cysteine up to the conserved J-encoded phenylalanine. Sequences without an unambiguous match to a single V gene segment were excluded from the earlier analysis of about 640 of the donors. In an earlier analysis of 587 of the donors, V segments were called functional above 56.7% productive rearrangements and were called segregating when the between-donor standard deviation exceeded 5%. A statistical classification framework was developed to diagnose cytomegalovirus status using the catalog of TCR beta chain sequences. A later analysis assigned V and J genes by comparing TCR nucleotide sequences with IMGT/GENE-DB human TR gene sequences. In a later analysis, CDR3 sequences and most-parsimonious VDJ recombination scenarios were assigned using the TCRdist pipeline. In a later analysis, every TCR beta chain was defined by the combination of its CDR3 amino acid sequence and its V-gene family, and reads without a unique V-gene family were dropped. As a way to deal with suspected cross-contamination and a sequencing artifact, a later analysis dropped 450 to 600 nucleotide sequences that were highly shared and had low generation probability. In a later analysis, a clonal expansion index for each public chain was calculated from normalized within-repertoire ranks of inferred template counts. A later analysis computed generation probabilities with a VDJ recombination model fitted to out-of-frame rearrangements, and checked the results against IGoR. A later analysis scored TCR-TCR, TCR-HLA and TCR-CMV co-occurrence with hypergeometric tests, applying a repertoire-size bias correction to TCR pairs. False discovery rates were estimated in a later analysis by permuting HLA or CMV assignments 20 times. In a later analysis, co-occurring TCRs were grouped with DBSCAN, and TCRdist sequence similarity was added when clustering was performed within HLA-allele-positive subsets. Repertoires with fewer than 30,000 or more than 120,000 public chains were left out of co-occurrence clustering, as were four to six repertoires with anomalous nucleotide sharing. Not all clones reach the TCRdb copy of this immuneACCESS table, which keeps in-frame sequences only. Checked studies attribute under half of the gap to unresolved V genes and leave the rest unexplained. V, J and clone size are those of that table, while D and trimming were read from the DNA. For this sample there are 150,000 to 200,000 clones; over 65% appear just once. The ten largest clones represent roughly 2.3% of the sample.

These data originate in a study of cytomegalovirus exposure and HLA in healthy donors (dated by TCRdb to about 2017). At the level of the whole study: In an earlier analysis of under 750 of the donors, 250 to 350 Gb of sequence data and approximately 120 million unique TCR beta sequences from 180 million or so T cells were reported. Roughly 5 DR-DQ haplotypes were handled as single units for association and clustering because linkage in the cohort was strong. To predict cytomegalovirus infection status, the study combined high-throughput TCR immunosequencing, statistical association of individual TCRs with disease status, and machine learning. The study profiled the T cell repertoires of 550 to 700 subjects by immunosequencing and related them to cytomegalovirus serostatus. Across under 500 genotyped donors of the cohort, an average of roughly 250,000 unique TCR beta nucleotide sequences per donor were sequenced, and around 19% of those sequences were non-productive. A later genetic analysis took genome-wide SNP genotypes for about 60% of the roughly 670 donors and used that subset as a discovery cohort. Along with the roughly 700-subject first cohort, a separate validation cohort of around 120 different subjects was used. The genetic ancestry cluster associated with self-reported Caucasian donors included around 76% of the roughly 380 genotyped donors. Every discovery cohort repertoire had been produced on one sequencing platform. To decide whether each TCR beta V gene segment behaved as functional or pseudogenic, an earlier analysis of some 580 of the donors relied on high-throughput TCR beta sequencing. An early release that covered around 590 HLA-typed donors contained 250 to 350 gigabases of sequencing data and about 93 million unique TCR sequences. The aim of the study was to test whether cataloging public T cell receptors could identify signatures of past pathogen exposure. A later analysis re-examined previously published TCR beta repertoires from more than 650 donors and added high-resolution HLA genotyping to investigate patterns of TCR occurrence. In the later analysis, no new phenotypic data were used to find candidate immune exposures; instead, reliance was placed on TCR beta sequences and their occurrence across donors. Donor age, sex, ethnicity and CMV serostatus were compiled alongside the repertoire data. Both class I and class II loci were covered by HLA typing, at four-digit resolution. Typing coverage differed by locus: A, B, C, DRB1 and DQB1 were typed in roughly 629-630 donors, DQA1 in 522, DPA1 in around 610, and DPB1 in around 440.

The cohort comprised 666 healthy bone marrow donors. All cohort members were sampled while nominally healthy, although unrecorded immune exposures were likely present. The donor was CMV seronegative and belonged to the group of 380 or so seronegative cohort members. A peripheral blood sample was provided by each donor, and peripheral blood mononuclear cells were used for TCR beta sequencing. The Qiagen DNeasy Blood Extraction Kit was used to extract genomic DNA from the blood cell samples. Beyond this particular receptor, the publication reports: According to a later analysis, TCR association rates differed among HLA loci, with DRB1 alleles showing the most associated TCRs and HLA-C alleles showing the fewest. In a later analysis, around 17,000 TCR beta sequences were associated with specific HLA alleles at a false discovery rate of 0.05. The study listed around 160 TCR beta chains as associated with cytomegalovirus. The classifier was reported to diagnose cytomegalovirus status with high specificity and sensitivity in both the original cohort and the validation cohort. Correlated functional status among segregating V segments might be attributable to linkage disequilibrium, but an unknown experimental factor could not be ruled out. For the cohort, immune exposure information was limited to CMV serostatus. In a later analysis, HLA-associated TCR beta chains were found to be more clonally expanded and to have lower generation probabilities than equally common non-associated chains. Several of the top co-occurrence clusters appeared to be linked to parvovirus B19, influenza, CMV and Epstein-Barr virus, according to a later analysis. According to a later analysis, most CMV-associated TCR beta chains appeared to be HLA-restricted, and the HLA associations seemed to be driven largely by CMV exposure. Some IMGT-functional V segments, including TRBV6-2 and TRBV6-3, could not be distinguished by the 87-base-pair reads and were therefore excluded. HLA typing was unavailable for some donors at each locus, so association tests used only the typed subset. Because counts were too low, approximately 18 rarely observed V segments, including chromosome 9 orphons, were excluded from the earlier analysis of fewer than 650 of the donors. In an earlier analysis of a few hundred of the donors, most TCR beta V segments were observed in productive rearrangements about 90% or about 30% of the time, broadly matching IMGT annotations. When HLA alleles, especially DR and DQ, strongly co-occurred, attributing TCR associations to individual alleles was difficult. This cohort had only TCR beta chains sequenced, and the lack of alpha or paired-chain data limited which features could be detected. Most TCR sequences were seen in very few donors, while some public TCRs were found in many individuals. Roughly uniform sequencing depth across donors was assumed in presence/absence analyses, although this assumption may not hold. A cluster of highly shared sequence variants was judged likely to represent a technical artifact of the sequencing pipeline. V-gene and J-gene trimming of TCR beta chains was associated with a missense DCLRE1C variant in a later genetic analysis, and the association was replicated in an independent cohort. According to the authors, the approach could potentially be generalized to other disease states and immunological phenotypes. A further reported finding was that TCR beta sequences accurately predicted the HLA-A and HLA-B alleles for most subjects in the first cohort. In vitro tests confirmed that a few of the cytomegalovirus-associated TCR beta chains recognize cytomegalovirus antigens. Compared with the approximately 670-donor mean, donors in an Asian-associated ancestry cluster had fewer N-insertions in productive TCRs, according to a later genetic analysis.

Material: PBMCs. The sequence was obtained from a man between 60 and 75 years old in good health and CMV-seronegative. The chain is encoded by TRBV5-1 joined to TRBJ1-2, and the D gene may be TRBD1, 6 bases matching. The CDR3 loop reads CASSWGPTGIYGYTF. The DNA sequence reads TGCGCCAGCAGCTGGGGCCCAACAGGGATCTATGGCTACACCTTC.